The 11 T cell receptor beta chains reported below all come from one sample, sequenced in a study of cytomegalovirus exposure and HLA in healthy donors. TCRdb's table, derived via immunoSEQ multiplex PCR, lists solely in-frame clones and lacks some. The table includes 200,000 or so clones, more than 75% detected once. The sample comprised PBMCs. The receptors here all came from a man younger than 35 in good health and CMV-seropositive.

This clone was seen a handful of times. The DNA of the CDR3 is TGTGCCAGCAGTCACAGGGGGGAGTACAATGAGCAGTTCTTC. Its translation: CASSHRGEYNEQFF. The chain uses TRBV7-3 and TRBJ2-1; 8 nucleotides line up with TRBD1. The CDR3 extends over 14 amino acids. The V and J ends lost 6 bases and 4 bases, in that order; junction bases with no gene match: 5. The V gene's germline CDR1 is SGHTA and CDR2 FQGTGA.

This chain uses TRBV27 with TRBJ2-7, with 9 nucleotides matching TRBD2. The CDR3 has 18 residues. The germline gives CDR1 MNHEY, CDR2 SMNVEV (reference sequence). V lost 6 bases to trimming and J lost 0 bases; unmatched junction nucleotides: 15. The CDR3 loop reads CASRLWSSGSPNSYEQYF. CDR3 bases: TGTGCCAGCAGGCTCTGGAGTAGCGGGAGCCCCAACTCCTACGAGCAGTACTTC.

On this clone: Other DNA sequences in the sample encode the same CDR3. The chain is built from TRBV5-1 and TRBJ1-1, with D possibly being TRBD1 (6 bases). Per the germline V gene, CDR1 is SGHRS and CDR2 is YFSETQ. The CDR3 loop spans 12 amino acids. The ends were cut back, 5 bases at V and 1 base at J, with 6 bases in the middle. The CDR3 bases are TGCGCCAGCAGGGGACAGAACACTGAAGCTTTCTTT. Protein: CASRGQNTEAFF. The whole variable domain, remainder taken from reference TRBV5-1 and TRBJ1-1, is KAGVTQTPRYLIKTRGQQVTLSCSPISGHRSVSWYQQTPGQGLQFLFEYFSETQRNKGNFPGRFSGRQFSNSRSEMNVSTLELGDSALYLCASRGQNTEAFFGQGTRLTVV.

This chain connects TRBV7-9 to TRBJ1-1; D is perhaps TRBD1 (6 bases). V lost 5 bases, J lost 8 bases, and 18 bases lay in between. Germline V gene sequence: CDR1 SEHNR, CDR2 FQNEAQ (reference sequence). This CDR3 has 14 amino acids. The CDR3 loop reads CASSTKGELYEAFF. In DNA, the CDR3 is TGTGCCAGCAGCACAAAGGGGGAACTCTACGAAGCTTTCTTT.

This clone was detected only a few times. The CDR3 DNA follows: TGTGCCAGCAGTGACCGGGACAGGCCTGAAGCTTTCTTT. Its protein is CASSDRDRPEAFF. J is TRBJ1-1 and V is TRBV25-1; the match to TRBD1 covers 8 bases. The CDR3 extends over 13 amino acids. V gave up 3 bases and J gave up 6 bases; unmatched junction bases: 3. Germline V gene sequence: CDR1 MGHDK, CDR2 SYGVNS. Combining the CDR3 with reference TRBV25-1 and TRBJ1-1 gives the whole variable domain EADIYQTPRYLVIGTGKKITLECSQTMGHDKMYWYQQDPGMELHLIHYSYGVNSTEKGDLSSESTVSRIRTEHFPLTLESARPSHTSQYLCASSDRDRPEAFFGQGTRLTVV.

This clone occurred once. The rearrangement links TRBV7-3 to TRBJ2-1; 9 bases fit TRBD2. J gave up 5 bases and V 0 bases, and 8 bases lay outside the gene matches. The CDR3 spans 17 residues. Germline CDR1 and CDR2: SGHTA and FQGTGA. DNA of the CDR3: TGTGCCAGCAGCTTAACTATAGGGGCGGGAGGGAACAATGAGCAGTTCTTC. Its translation is CASSLTIGAGGNNEQFF.

This clone occurred a few times. The chain has TRBV11-3 and TRBJ2-1; no reliable D call. There are 14 residues in the CDR3. Trimming cost V 0 bases and J 9 bases, with 12 bases left between them. CDR1 and CDR2 from the germline V gene are SGHNT and YENEEA. The CDR3 reads CASSLDPTVGEQFF. The CDR3 region has the DNA TGTGCCAGCAGCTTAGACCCAACCGTCGGTGAGCAGTTCTTC.

The gene calls are TRBV19 and TRBJ1-5, with D uncertain. The ends were cut back, 6 bases at V and 5 bases at J, with 17 bases in the middle. This CDR3 region has 15 residues. CDR1 and CDR2 (germline): LNHDA, SQIVND (reference sequence). The CDR3 here is CASRTSSIGDQPQHF. CDR3 DNA sequence: TGTGCCAGTAGGACTTCCTCCATCGGAGATCAGCCCCAGCATTTT.

This clone has a single count. The CDR3 sequence: CASSVGPSSGSSYEQYF. The CDR3, as DNA: TGTGCCAGCAGCGTAGGCCCCTCTTCCGGGAGCTCCTACGAGCAGTACTTC. The chain recombines TRBV9 with TRBJ2-7, with D possibly TRBD2 on 6 matching bases. Trimming pared 0 bases from V and 0 bases from J, leaving 16 bases between. The CDR3 totals 17 residues. Germline V CDR1 and CDR2: SGDLS, YYNGEE. Combining the CDR3 with reference TRBV9 and TRBJ2-7 gives the whole variable domain DSGVTQTPKHLITATGQRVTLRCSPRSGDLSVYWYQQSLDQGLQFLIQYYNGEERAKGNILERFSAQQFPDLHSELNLSSLELGDSALYFCASSVGPSSGSSYEQYFGPGTRLTVT.

This clone was recorded a few times. This chain uses TRBV13 with TRBJ2-7; tentative D call: TRBD1 (6 bases). V lost 4 bases and J 4 bases, leaving 8 bases between the germline ends. This CDR3 contains 12 residues. Germline V lookup: CDR1 PRHDT, CDR2 FYEKMQ (reference sequence). The CDR3 DNA follows: TGTGCCAGCAGCTCCACAGGGTACGAGCAGTACTTC. Translation: CASSSTGYEQYF.

In its sample, this clone was seen once. The chain employs TRBV28 and TRBJ1-2; the D gene is possibly TRBD1 (5 bases). The CDR3 runs 15 residues. CDR1 and CDR2 (germline): MDHEN, SYDVKM. Trimming removed 8 bases at V and 6 bases at J, with 22 bases between. In nucleotides, the CDR3 is TGTGCCAGCGGTTGGGGAGGGGATCTGGGGAATGGCTACACCTTC. This codes for CASGWGGDLGNGYTF.